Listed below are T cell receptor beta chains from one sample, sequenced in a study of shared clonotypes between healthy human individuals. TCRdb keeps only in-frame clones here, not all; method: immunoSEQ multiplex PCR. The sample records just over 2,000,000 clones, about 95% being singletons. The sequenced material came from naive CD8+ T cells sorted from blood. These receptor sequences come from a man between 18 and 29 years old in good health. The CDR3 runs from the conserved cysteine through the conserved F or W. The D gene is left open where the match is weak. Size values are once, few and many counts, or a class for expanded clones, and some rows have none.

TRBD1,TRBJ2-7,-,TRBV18,TGTGCCAGCTCACCACCGGGACAGGGAAACTACGAGCAGTACTTC,CASSPPGQGNYEQYF
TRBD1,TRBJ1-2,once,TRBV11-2,TGTGCCAGCAGCTTAGATGGTCCCCAGGGGGAGGGGAACTATGGCTACACCTTC,CASSLDGPQGEGNYGYTF
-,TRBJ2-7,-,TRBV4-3,TGCGCCAGCAGCCAAGATCTGGGCTTACCTTACTACGAGCAGTACTTC,CASSQDLGLPYYEQYF
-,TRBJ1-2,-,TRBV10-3,TGTGCCATCAGTGAGTCGCAACAGGGTCACGGCTACACCTTC,CAISESQQGHGYTF
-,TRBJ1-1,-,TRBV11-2,TGTGCCAGCAGCTTAGACGGCACTGAAGCTTTCTTT,CASSLDGTEAFF
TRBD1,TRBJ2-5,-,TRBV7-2,TGTGCCAGCAGCTTAATGTCAGGGGGCGCACGGGAGACCCAGTACTTC,CASSLMSGGARETQYF
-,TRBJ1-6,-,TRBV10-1,TGCGCCAGCAGTGAGGGGTTAGCGCAGTACTCCTATAATTCACCCCTCCACTTT,CASSEGLAQYSYNSPLHF
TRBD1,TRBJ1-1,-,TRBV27,TGTGCCAGCAGTTTACTCCTCGGACAGGGGAGCACTGAAGCTTTCTTT,CASSLLLGQGSTEAFF
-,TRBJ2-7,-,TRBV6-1,TGTGCCAGCAGTGCCCTTCACAGGGGGGGAGAGCAGTACTTC,CASSALHRGGEQYF
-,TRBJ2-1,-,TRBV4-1,TGCGCCAGCAGCCTCAGGCACTCCTACAATGAGCAGTTCTTC,CASSLRHSYNEQFF
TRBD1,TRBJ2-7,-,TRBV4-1,TGCGCCAGCAGCCCACTGACAGGGGACTACGAGCAGTACTTC,CASSPLTGDYEQYF
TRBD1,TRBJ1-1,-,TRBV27,TGTGCCAGCAGAAGACAGGGGACGAACACTGAAGCTTTCTTT,CASRRQGTNTEAFF
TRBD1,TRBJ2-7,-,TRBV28,TGTGCCAGCAGTTTGGACAGGGGGTCCTACGAGCAGTACTTC,CASSLDRGSYEQYF
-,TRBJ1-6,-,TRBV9,TGTGCCAGCAGCGTAGACCTGGACACTCTCCACTTT,CASSVDLDTLHF
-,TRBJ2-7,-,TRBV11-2,TGTGCCAGCAGCTTAGAGCCAGGGACCAACTACGAGCAGTACTTC,CASSLEPGTNYEQYF
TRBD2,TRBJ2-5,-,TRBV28,TGTGCCAGCAGTCCGACTAGCGGGGAGAACCAAGAGACCCAGTACTTC,CASSPTSGENQETQYF
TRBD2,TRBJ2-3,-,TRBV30,TGTGCCTGGAGTCCACCGGGACTAGCGGGAGAGACAGATACGCAGTATTTT,CAWSPPGLAGETDTQYF
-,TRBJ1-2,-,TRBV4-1,TGCGCCAGCAGCCAAGTTTATGCCCCGGGCGACTATGGCTACACCTTC,CASSQVYAPGDYGYTF
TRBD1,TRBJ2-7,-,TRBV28,TGTGCCAGCAGTTTAAGGAGGGGACAGGGGGCTTACGAGCAGTACTTC,CASSLRRGQGAYEQYF
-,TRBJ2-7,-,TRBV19,TGTGCCAGTAGTATAGTGGCAGGGGCCACCTACGAGCAGTACTTC,CASSIVAGATYEQYF
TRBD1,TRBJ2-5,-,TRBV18,TGTGCCAGCTCACCCGAGCGGACAGGGTTAGAGACCCAGTACTTC,CASSPERTGLETQYF
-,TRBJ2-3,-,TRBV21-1,TGTGCCAGCCCTCCGCAGACTAGCGGGAGCGCAGATACGCAGTATTTT,CASPPQTSGSADTQYF
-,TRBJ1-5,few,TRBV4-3,TGCGCCAGCAGCCAAAACCGGGACAGCAATCAGCCCCAGCATTTT,CASSQNRDSNQPQHF
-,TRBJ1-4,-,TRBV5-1,TGCGCCAGCAGCTCCGGACAAGATTATGAAAAACTGTTTTTT,CASSSGQDYEKLFF
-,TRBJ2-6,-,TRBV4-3,TGCGCCAGCAGCCAAGACGGGGTCCTCTCTGGGGCCAACGTCCTGACTTTC,CASSQDGVLSGANVLTF
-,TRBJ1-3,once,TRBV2,TGTGCCAGCAGCCAACCGGGAAGTACTGGAAACACCATATATTTT,CASSQPGSTGNTIYF
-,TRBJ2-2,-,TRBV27,TGTGCCAGCGGCCTATGGTCAGGAAACACCGGGGAGCTGTTTTTT,CASGLWSGNTGELFF
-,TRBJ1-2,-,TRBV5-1,TGCTCCAGCAGCTTGGCCGAAGGTTTAAATGGCTACACCTTC,CSSSLAEGLNGYTF
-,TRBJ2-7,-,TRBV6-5,TGTGCCAGCAGCATTGACGGGAGCTCCTACGAGCAGTACTTC,CASSIDGSSYEQYF
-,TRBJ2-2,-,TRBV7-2,TGTGCCAGCAGCTGGACGGGCACCGGGGAGCTGTTTTTT,CASSWTGTGELFF
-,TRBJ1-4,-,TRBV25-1,TGTGCCAGCAGTGAAGTCGGTGAAAAACTGTTTTTT,CASSEVGEKLFF
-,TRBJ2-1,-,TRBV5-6,TGTGCCAGCAGCTCGGGAGCCGGGACAACGGACTATGAGCAGTTCTTC,CASSSGAGTTDYEQFF
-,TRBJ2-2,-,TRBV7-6,TGTGCCAGCAGCTTATTCGGGGGCACGAACACCGGGGAGCTGTTTTTT,CASSLFGGTNTGELFF
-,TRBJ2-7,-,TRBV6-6,TGTGCCAGCAGTCCTGACTACTACGAGCAGTACTTC,CASSPDYYEQYF
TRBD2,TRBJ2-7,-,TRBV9,TGTGCCAGCAGCGTCGGGACTAGCGGGAGTTACTCCTACGAGCAGTACTTC,CASSVGTSGSYSYEQYF
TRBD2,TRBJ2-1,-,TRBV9,TGTGCCAGCAGCGTTAGAGTGACTAGCGGGAGGGAAAATGAGCAGTTCTTC,CASSVRVTSGRENEQFF
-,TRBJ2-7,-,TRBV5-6,TGTGCCAGCAGCTACCGGGTGAACGAGCAGTACTTC,CASSYRVNEQYF
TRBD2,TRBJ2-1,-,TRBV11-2,TGTGCCAGCATCAACGGACTAGCGGGAGAGGAGCAGTTCTTC,CASINGLAGEEQFF
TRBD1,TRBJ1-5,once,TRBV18,TGTGCCAGCTCACTTTTCCCGGACAGGTCGGGGAATCAGCCCCAGCATTTT,CASSLFPDRSGNQPQHF
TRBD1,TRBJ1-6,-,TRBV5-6,TGTGCCAGCAGCTTCGGGACAGGGGGGCTCCTCCACTTT,CASSFGTGGLLHF
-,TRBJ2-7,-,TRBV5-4,TGTGCCAGCAGCTTGGTCGAGAGGGTTAACGAGCAGTACTTC,CASSLVERVNEQYF
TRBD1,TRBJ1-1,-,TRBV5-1,TGCGCCAGCAGCTGGTCGGGACAGCTAGATGAAGCTTTCTTT,CASSWSGQLDEAFF
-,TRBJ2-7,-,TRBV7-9,TGTGCCAGCAGCTTAGCGGTTGAAGACAGTTCCTACGAGCAGTACTTC,CASSLAVEDSSYEQYF
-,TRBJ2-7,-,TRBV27,TGTGCCAGCAGTTTATCCCAGGGTTCGGCCTACGAGCAGTACTTC,CASSLSQGSAYEQYF
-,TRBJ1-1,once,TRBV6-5,TGTGCCAGCAGTTGGGGTGAGTCCACTGAAGCTTTCTTT,CASSWGESTEAFF
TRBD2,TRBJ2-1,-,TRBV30,TGTGCCTGGAGTGTAGGAGCGGGAACCAATGAGCAGTTCTTC,CAWSVGAGTNEQFF
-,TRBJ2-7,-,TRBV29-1,TGCAGCGTTCAGGAAGCCGGGGACCTCACATACGAGCAGTACTTC,CSVQEAGDLTYEQYF
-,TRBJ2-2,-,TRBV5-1,TGCGCCAGCAGCCTCACGGGGACCACCGGGGAGCTGTTTTTT,CASSLTGTTGELFF